The next 28 T cell receptor beta chains were all read from a single sample in a study of T cell repertoires in aging, cancer and after chemotherapy. The template was genomic DNA from peripheral blood, not RNA. A mixed TRB-A/B primer pool amplified rearranged TRB by multiplex touch-down PCR. TCRdb re-analysed the multiplex PCR reads in MiXCR, keeping a single row per CDR3 protein. The sample consists of roughly 9,000 distinct CDR3 sequences, roughly 41% of them appearing once. Sequences were obtained from blood. These receptor sequences come from a human donor with a solid tumor.

The chain uses TRBV11-3 and TRBJ2-5; 14 nucleotides line up with TRBD2. Germline V CDR1 and CDR2: SGHNT, YENEEA. The J segment lost 5 bases and the V segment lost 5 bases, leaving 13 bases of the junction unmatched. The CDR3 contains 18 residues. CDR3 nucleotides: TGTGCCAGCAGCACCCGGACTAGCGGGGGGCTAGAGGGGGAGACCCAGTACTTC. It specifies CASSTRTSGGLEGETQYF.

The CDR3 region has the DNA TGTGCCAGCAGCCTCGGACCGACTGAAGCTTTCTTT. This sequence encodes CASSLGPTEAFF. V gene TRBV12-3 or TRBV12-4 combines with J gene TRBJ1-1; D not certain. V lost 6 bases to trimming and J lost 5 bases, with 10 bases between them. The CDR3 is 12 residues long.

This clonotype was detected only a few times. V and J are TRBV6-5 and TRBJ1-2; weak D call: TRBD1 (6 bases). Trimming stripped 1 base from V and 2 bases from J, with 23 bases between. The CDR3 covers 19 residues. CDR1 MNHEY and CDR2 SVGAGI come from the germline V gene. The chain's CDR3 is CASSYFPHRAGSSNYGYTF. DNA of the CDR3: TGTGCCAGCAGTTACTTCCCCCACAGGGCAGGTTCATCGAACTATGGCTACACCTTC.

The V call is TRBV18, the J call TRBJ2-7; the D gene is possibly TRBD1 (5 bases). Trimming took 1 base from V and 0 from J, leaving 10 bases between them. Per germline, CDR1 KGHSH and CDR2 LQKENI. The CDR3 loop spans 15 amino acids. For the CDR3, the DNA is TGTGCCAGCTCACCACGGACACAGAGCTCCTACGAGCAGTACTTC. It yields the protein CASSPRTQSSYEQYF. The whole variable domain, remainder taken from reference TRBV18 and TRBJ2-7, is NAGVMQNPRHLVRRRGQEARLRCSPMKGHSHVYWYRQLPEEGLKFMVYLQKENIIDESGMPKERFSAEFPKEGPSILRIQQVVRGDSAAYFCASSPRTQSSYEQYFGPGTRLTVT.

By share of the sample, this clonotype is medium-sized. V usage is TRBV29-1 and J usage is TRBJ2-5; 13 positions agree with TRBD2. This CDR3 spans 14 amino acids. Per germline, CDR1 SQVTM and CDR2 ANQGSEA. V gave up 7 bases and J gave up 5 bases; unmatched junction bases: 7. The CDR3 reads CSAAGLAGQETQYF. CDR3 nucleotide sequence: TGCAGCGCAGCGGGACTAGCGGGACAGGAGACCCAGTACTTC.

By frequency in the sample, this clonotype is medium-sized. The CDR3 coding sequence is TGTGCCAGTAGTAGGCACAGGGGTTCACCCCTCCACTTT. Translation gives CASSRHRGSPLHF. V and J are TRBV19 and TRBJ1-6, with TRBD1 matching over 7 bases. There are 13 residues in the CDR3. The V and J ends lost 4 bases and 9 bases, in that order; junction bases with no gene match: 3. Germline V lookup: CDR1 LNHDA, CDR2 SQIVND (reference sequence).

This clonotype was seen a handful of times. J is TRBJ2-7 and V is TRBV19, with D perhaps matching TRBD2 (5 bases). CDR3 length: 15 amino acids. The V gene lost 0 bases and the J gene lost 6 bases, with 15 bases spanning the gap. Germline CDR1 LNHDA, CDR2 SQIVND (reference sequence). CDR3 loop: CASSIEGSGLGEQYF. Here the CDR3 DNA reads TGTGCCAGTAGTATAGAAGGGAGCGGATTGGGCGAGCAGTACTTC.

This clonotype is labeled as hyperexpanded. The chain links TRBV27 to TRBJ2-7; 11 positions agree with TRBD2. The V segment lost 5 bases and the J segment 0 bases; nucleotides outside the gene matches: 6. CDR1 MNHEY and CDR2 SMNVEV come from the germline V gene (reference sequence). CDR3 size: 16 residues. The CDR3 DNA is TGTGCCAGCAGTACAAGTAGCGGGAGGGACTCCTACGAGCAGTACTTC. Translated: CASSTSSGRDSYEQYF.

This clonotype was found a few times. The chain employs TRBV19 and TRBJ2-3; 10 bases map to TRBD1. The germline CDR1 and CDR2 sequences are LNHDA and SQIVND (reference sequence). The CDR3 runs to 13 residues. V gave up 8 bases and J gave up 3 bases; unmatched junction bases: 2. CDR3 region: CASGQGGTDTQYF. For the CDR3, the DNA is TGTGCCAGTGGACAGGGGGGAACAGATACGCAGTATTTT.

This clonotype is judged medium-sized. The chain has TRBV29-1 and TRBJ2-5, with unresolved D. The CDR3 sequence is 11 residues long. Germline CDR1 and CDR2: SQVTM and ANQGSEA. Between the trimmed V and J ends, which lost 5 bases and 3 bases, there was a span of 7 bases. CDR3 amino acids: CSVQLKETQYF. The CDR3 DNA is TGCAGCGTTCAACTGAAAGAGACCCAGTACTTC.

In its sample, this clonotype ranks as medium-sized. The chain carries TRBV11-3 and TRBJ2-1; no firm D call. The V gene's germline CDR1 is SGHNT and CDR2 YENEEA. CDR3 size: 11 residues. V was clipped by 3 bases and J by 5 bases, with 2 bases between them. The DNA of the CDR3 is TGTGCCAGCAGCTTGGACAATGAGCAGTTCTTC. This translates into CASSLDNEQFF. Full variable domain (missing parts from reference TRBV11-3 and TRBJ2-1): EAGVVQSPRYKIIEKKQPVAFWCNPISGHNTLYWYLQNLGQGPELLIRYENEEAVDDSQLPKDRFSAERLKGVDSTLKIQPAELGDSAVYLCASSLDNEQFFGPGTRLTVL.

Turning to this clonotype: At one end, the junction sequence differs from germline, possibly due to a read error. This chain uses TRBV6-1 with TRBJ1-2; 8 nucleotides agree with TRBD1. This CDR3 contains 16 residues. Germline CDR1 reads MNHNS; CDR2 reads SASEGT. The CDR3 here is CATSDPTGEEYRGYTF. In DNA form, the CDR3 reads TGTGCCACCAGTGATCCGACAGGGGAAGAGTATCGGGGCTACACCTTC.

The chain couples TRBV11-2 to TRBJ1-6; 7 bases map to TRBD1. The CDR3 spans 13 residues. Germline V lookup: CDR1 SGHAT, CDR2 FQNNGV. With 0 bases clipped from V and 10 bases from J, the junction kept 0 bases outside the gene matches. CDR3 region: CASSLEGGSPLHF. The CDR3 DNA sequence: TGTGCCAGCAGCTTAGAAGGGGGCTCACCCCTCCACTTT.

This clonotype was picked up a small number of times. The rearrangement joins TRBV12-3 or TRBV12-4 to TRBJ2-2; TRBD1 matches at 7 bases. The CDR3 totals 14 residues. V shed 6 bases, J shed 1 base, and the junction held 2 bases outside the gene matches. The CDR3 DNA reads TGTGCCAGCAGACGACAGGGGAACACCGGGGAGCTGTTTTTT. Protein sequence: CASRRQGNTGELFF.

The rearrangement uses TRBV19 and TRBJ2-7; TRBD1 matches at 9 bases. Looked up from germline, CDR1 is LNHDA and CDR2 is SQIVND (reference sequence). V shed 5 bases and J 2 bases; nucleotides not matched to a gene: 7. CDR3 length: 15 amino acids. The CDR3 region has the DNA TGTGCCAGTAGTGGCCGGGGACAGGGTGCCTACGAGCAGTACTTC. Translation gives CASSGRGQGAYEQYF.

The chain employs TRBV6-2 or TRBV6-3 and TRBJ2-5; no reliable D call. Germline V lookup: CDR1 MNHEY, CDR2 SVGEGT. CDR3 length: 15 amino acids. V dropped 0 bases and J dropped 1 base, with 9 bases sitting between them. Here the CDR3 reads CASSYSKQLQETQYF. CDR3 DNA: TGTGCCAGCAGTTACTCGAAACAGCTCCAAGAGACCCAGTACTTC.

The chain joins TRBV12-3 or TRBV12-4 to TRBJ1-2; 7 nucleotides match TRBD1. The CDR3 has 16 residues. V shed 4 bases and J 1 base; nucleotides not matched to a gene: 9. The CDR3 region has the DNA TGTGCCAGCAGTTCAGGACGCGGGACAGTTAACTATGGCTACACCTTC. This codes for CASSSGRGTVNYGYTF.

This clonotype has more than one count but fewer than ten. The chain carries TRBV6-1 and TRBJ1-5, with D tentatively TRBD1 (6 bases). The CDR3 runs to 17 residues. V lost 2 bases and J lost 0, with 14 bases in between. Germline V gene data show CDR1 as MNHNS and CDR2 as SASEGT. The CDR3 DNA sequence: TGTGCCAGCAGTGAAAGGGGGACAATCGGTAGCAATCAGCCCCAGCATTTT. This encodes CASSERGTIGSNQPQHF.

This clonotype has just a few counts. This chain uses TRBV19 with TRBJ2-1; D gene uncertain. Germline loops: CDR1 LNHDA, CDR2 SQIVND (reference sequence). Trimming cost V 1 base and J 4 bases, with 5 bases left between them. The CDR3 loop spans 13 amino acids. CDR3 loop: CASSIGGYNEQFF. CDR3 nucleotides: TGTGCCAGTAGTATAGGAGGTTACAATGAGCAGTTCTTC.

The rearrangement joins TRBV19 to TRBJ2-1; TRBD1 aligns across 8 bases. Germline-derived CDR1 and CDR2 are LNHDA and SQIVND (reference sequence). The J segment lost 7 bases and the V segment lost 7 bases, leaving 6 bases of the junction unmatched. The CDR3 has 13 amino acids. The CDR3 reads CASKSQGENEQFF. The CDR3 nucleotides read TGTGCCAGTAAATCACAGGGGGAGAATGAGCAGTTCTTC.

Only a few counts were recorded for this clonotype. This chain links TRBV12-3 or TRBV12-4 with TRBJ2-1; D perhaps matches TRBD1 (5 bases). Trimming stripped 8 bases from V and 2 bases from J, with 10 bases between. The CDR3 spans 13 residues. DNA for the CDR3: TGTGCCAGCCGACAGAGAGCCTACAATGAGCAGTTCTTC. Its translation is CASRQRAYNEQFF.

This clonotype was detected a few times. The CDR3 DNA follows: TGTGCCAGCTGGGGGCAGAACACAGATACGCAGTATTTT. Its translation is CASWGQNTDTQYF. The J gene is TRBJ2-3, the V gene TRBV27, with D perhaps matching TRBD1 (6 bases). Trimming took 8 bases from V and 2 from J, leaving 11 bases between them. Germline assignment: CDR1 MNHEY and CDR2 SMNVEV (reference sequence). This CDR3 is built from 13 residues.

This clonotype was counted a few times. The chain couples TRBV15 to TRBJ1-3; D not resolved. This CDR3 has 15 residues. CDR1 LNHNV and CDR2 YYDKDF come from the germline V gene (reference sequence). Trimming cost V 2 bases and J 8 bases, with 16 bases left between them. Written as DNA, the CDR3 is TGTGCCACCAGCAGATCATACTCGCTCGGTGACACCATATATTTT. It specifies CATSRSYSLGDTIYF. The full variable domain, its missing parts supplied by reference TRBV15 and TRBJ1-3, is DAMVIQNPRYQVTQFGKPVTLSCSQTLNHNVMYWYQQKSSQAPKLLFHYYDKDFNNEADTPDNFQSRRPNTSFCFLDIRSPGLGDTAMYLCATSRSYSLGDTIYFGEGSWLTVV.

This clonotype has a single count. The chain employs TRBV6-6 and TRBJ1-1; unclear D gene. The CDR3 is 15 residues long. Trimming took off 0 bases at V and 5 bases at J, with 13 bases between the two ends. CDR1 and CDR2 from the germline V gene are MNHNY and SVGAGI (reference sequence). CDR3 nucleotide sequence: TGTGCCAGCAGTTACTCGTCAGATTTGGGTACTGAAGCTTTCTTT. This gives the protein CASSYSSDLGTEAFF.

This clonotype is medium-sized. DNA for the CDR3: TGCAGCGTTTACAGGGGGACAGATACGCAGTATTTT. Protein sequence: CSVYRGTDTQYF. The chain combines TRBV29-1 with TRBJ2-3; TRBD1 matches at 8 bases. Germline loops: CDR1 SQVTM, CDR2 ANQGSEA. CDR3 length equals 12 residues. J gave up 3 bases and V 5 bases, and 1 base lay outside the gene matches.

This chain joins TRBV18 and TRBJ1-5, with 9 bases fitting TRBD1. Germline-derived CDR1 and CDR2 are KGHSH and LQKENI. The V segment lost 0 bases and the J segment 0 bases; nucleotides outside the gene matches: 6. There are 18 residues in the CDR3. This CDR3 reads CASSPPTGTGYSNQPQHF. CDR3 coding DNA: TGTGCCAGCTCACCACCTACGGGGACAGGGTATAGCAATCAGCCCCAGCATTTT.

The gene calls are TRBV27 and TRBJ2-2; the match to TRBD1 covers 9 bases. Germline trimming cut 6 bases from V and 7 bases from J; bases unmatched to any gene: 9. From germline, CDR1 is MNHEY and CDR2 SMNVEV (reference sequence). This CDR3 comprises 15 residues. CDR3 nucleotides: TGTGCCAGCAGAGCCCACAGGGGGCGGGACGGGGAGCTGTTTTTT. Protein: CASRAHRGRDGELFF.

The genes are TRBV6-5 and TRBJ2-2; perhaps TRBD1 as D (5 bases). There are 14 residues in the CDR3. Germline V gene data show CDR1 as MNHEY and CDR2 as SVGAGI. The V end lost 5 bases, the J end lost 1 base, and 8 bases lay between the germline ends. The DNA of the CDR3 is TGTGCCAGCAGTCCCGGACAGAACACCGGGGAGCTGTTTTTT. Its translation is CASSPGQNTGELFF.